Listed below are T cell receptor beta chains from one sample, sequenced in a study of T cell responses to AZD1222 COVID-19 vaccine. Sequencing was performed with immunoSEQ multiplex PCR; in TCRdb, only in-frame clones are kept and a portion is missing. In the table there are under 25,000 clones, 84% of which are singletons. The specimen was peripheral blood, collected 28 days after the second AZD1222 dose. These receptors came from an adult who received the AZD1222 COVID-19 vaccine. Both conserved end residues are part of each CDR3. A D gene is named only where the DNA matches it firmly. Clone sizes are given selectively: once, few, many, or a class where the clone is expanded.

NA,TRBV11-2,NA,TRBJ2-7,TGTGCCAGCAGCTCTCAAGGTGGTGAGCAGTACTTC,CASSSQGGEQYF
NA,TRBV30,NA,TRBJ2-4,TGCGCGTTGAAAAAAACGGGAAACATTCAGTACTTC,CALKKTGNIQYF
NA,TRBV3-1/TRBV3-2,TRBD2,TRBJ2-7,TGTGCCAGCAGCCCATCTGGGAGCGGGAGGTACGGAAACGAGCAGTACTTC,CASSPSGSGRYGNEQYF
NA,TRBV7-6,NA,TRBJ1-3,TGTGCCAGCAGCTTAGCCCAGATGAGCTCTGGAAACACCATATATTTT,CASSLAQMSSGNTIYF
NA,TRBV5-5,TRBD2,TRBJ2-3,TGTGCCAGCAGCCCTCGACTAGCGGCCACAGATACGCAGTATTTT,CASSPRLAATDTQYF
NA,TRBV30,NA,TRBJ2-5,TGTGCCTGGAGTGTACAGCCCATGGGGGAGACCCAGTACTTC,CAWSVQPMGETQYF
NA,TRBV2,TRBD1,TRBJ1-6,TGTGCCAGCAGTGTCAGGGGGTTCGAGCCCCTCCACTTT,CASSVRGFEPLHF
NA,TRBV19,TRBD2,TRBJ2-7,TGTGCCAGTAGTTCCTCCCGACTAGCCGACGAGCAGTACTTC,CASSSSRLADEQYF
NA,TRBV5-6,NA,TRBJ1-5,TGTGCCAGCAGCTTGGAAGGGGGTATGGTAAATAGCAATCAGCCCCAGCATTTT,CASSLEGGMVNSNQPQHF
NA,TRBV5-6,TRBD2,TRBJ2-7,TGTGCCAGCAGCCCCGTAGCTAGCGGGACCTACGAGCAGTACTTC,CASSPVASGTYEQYF
NA,TRBV12-3/TRBV12-4,NA,TRBJ1-1,TGTGCCAGCAGTTCGCGCCTTGAAGCTTTCTTT,CASSSRLEAFF
NA,TRBV29-1,TRBD1,TRBJ1-4,TGCAGCGTTACAGGGGCTGGTGAAAAACTGTTTTTT,CSVTGAGEKLFF
NA,TRBV7-9,NA,TRBJ1-1,TGTGCCAGCAGCCCATTCGGCGGTAAAACTGAAGCTTTCTTT,CASSPFGGKTEAFF
NA,TRBV5-4,NA,TRBJ2-5,TGTGCCAGCCGAGGCGGAGGCGGTCGAGAGACCCAGTACTTC,CASRGGGGRETQYF
NA,TRBV3-1/TRBV3-2,TRBD2,TRBJ2-5,TGTGCCAGCAGCCAACCCCGGGGAGGGGATCAAGAGACCCAGTACTTC,CASSQPRGGDQETQYF
once,TRBV18,NA,TRBJ1-4,TGTGCCAGCTCACTAACAACGGCAACTAATGAAAAACTGTTTTTT,CASSLTTATNEKLFF
NA,TRBV27,NA,TRBJ1-1,TGTGCCAGCAGTCCCCCCGGATTAGGGACTGAAGCTTTCTTT,CASSPPGLGTEAFF
NA,TRBV7-3,NA,TRBJ2-1,TGTGCCAGCAGCTTAACAGGGTGGGATGAGCAGTTCTTC,CASSLTGWDEQFF
NA,TRBV19,NA,TRBJ2-2,TGTGCCAGTAGTGCGCCGGGGTTCGACACCGGGGAGCTGTTTTTT,CASSAPGFDTGELFF
NA,TRBV7-9,TRBD1,TRBJ1-5,TGTGCCAGCAGCCAGACAGGGGCCAATCAGCCCCAGCATTTT,CASSQTGANQPQHF
NA,TRBV9,NA,TRBJ2-7,TGTGCCAGCAGCGTAGAGCCGTCCCCCTACGAGCAGTACTTC,CASSVEPSPYEQYF
NA,TRBV5-1,TRBD2,TRBJ2-7,TGCGCCAGCAGCTTGAGGTTTGCTAGCGGGAGCTCCTACGAGCAGTACTTC,CASSLRFASGSSYEQYF
few,TRBV19,TRBD2,TRBJ2-4,TGTGCCAGTACCACGCGGGGGGCCATTCAGTACTTC,CASTTRGAIQYF
NA,TRBV7-2,TRBD2,TRBJ2-2,TGTGCCAGCAGCTTAGGGTGGCTAGCGGGAGGTCAATCCGGGGAGCTGTTTTTT,CASSLGWLAGGQSGELFF
NA,TRBV18,NA,TRBJ2-2,TGTGCCAGCTCACCACCCCGACTAGGCGACACCGGGGAGCTGTTTTTT,CASSPPRLGDTGELFF
NA,TRBV2,NA,TRBJ1-1,TGTGCCAGCAGGCCCCAATCTTTGAACACTGAAGCTTTCTTT,CASRPQSLNTEAFF
NA,TRBV30,TRBD1,TRBJ2-7,TGTGCCTGGAGTATCTCCGGGACAGGGATCGACGAGCAGTACTTC,CAWSISGTGIDEQYF
NA,TRBV6-2/TRBV6-3,NA,TRBJ1-3,TGTGCCAGCAGTTACCCGGGACATCCGACCTTTGGAAACACCATATATTTT,CASSYPGHPTFGNTIYF
NA,TRBV30,NA,TRBJ1-4,TGTGCCTGGAGAGGGCTTGCAACTAATGAAAAACTGTTTTTT,CAWRGLATNEKLFF
NA,TRBV5-1,NA,TRBJ2-3,TGCGCCAGCAGCTTCATACAGGGTATCACAGATACGCAGTATTTT,CASSFIQGITDTQYF
NA,TRBV28,NA,TRBJ1-5,TGTGCCAGCAGCCCAGGGTCAGAGCCCCAGCATTTT,CASSPGSEPQHF
NA,TRBV9,TRBD1,TRBJ2-6,TGTGCCAGCAGCGTAGCGGACAGGGTGGGCTCTGGGGCCAACGTCCTGACTTTC,CASSVADRVGSGANVLTF
NA,TRBV11-2,NA,TRBJ2-1,TGTGCCAGCAGCTTAGACCCAGCCCGAAGCAATGAGCAGTTCTTC,CASSLDPARSNEQFF
NA,TRBV7-9,TRBD1,TRBJ1-2,TGTGCCAGCAGCGAACAAGGACAGGGGGCTAGGGGCTACACCTTC,CASSEQGQGARGYTF
NA,TRBV10-1,NA,TRBJ2-7,TGCGCCAGCGGACTACCCGATTCCTACGAGCAGTACTTC,CASGLPDSYEQYF
NA,TRBV28,NA,TRBJ2-3,TGTGCCAGCAGTTTTTGGGGTAGTAGCACAGATACGCAGTATTTT,CASSFWGSSTDTQYF
NA,TRBV27,NA,TRBJ1-5,TGTGCCAGCAGTTTATTCGCCAGACCTAATCAGCCCCAGCATTTT,CASSLFARPNQPQHF
NA,TRBV24-1,NA,TRBJ2-3,TGTGCCACCAGTCTGGGATACAGCACAGATACGCAGTATTTT,CATSLGYSTDTQYF
NA,TRBV19,TRBD1,TRBJ1-5,TGTGCCAGTAGTCTATCCCGGACAGGGGATGATCAGCCCCAGCATTTT,CASSLSRTGDDQPQHF
NA,TRBV27,NA,TRBJ2-2,TGTGCCAGTTCCGACGGGTACACCGGGGAGCTGTTTTTT,CASSDGYTGELFF
once,TRBV19,NA,TRBJ2-7,TGTGCCAGTAGTACGTCGTCTTACGAGCAGTACTTC,CASSTSSYEQYF
NA,TRBV19,NA,TRBJ1-1,TGTGCCAGTAGTATTAGGTGGGAAGTGAACACTGAAGCTTTCTTT,CASSIRWEVNTEAFF
NA,TRBV4-1,NA,TRBJ2-7,TGCGCCAGCAGCGCAGATTGGACAGCCTTGGGAGAGCAGTACTTC,CASSADWTALGEQYF
NA,TRBV19,NA,TRBJ1-1,TGTGCCAGTAGTATTGTCGCTACAGGGATCACTGAAGCTTTCTTT,CASSIVATGITEAFF